The 29 T cell receptor beta chains below come from one sample, sequenced in a study of T cells after yellow fever vaccination. TCRdb re-analysed the 5' RACE reads in MiXCR, keeping a single row per CDR3 protein. The sample shows roughly 330,000 distinct CDR3 sequences, 6.8% of them seen only once. The starting material was PBMCs, obtained more than 40 days after the first yellow fever vaccination. The receptors here all came from a man aged 18 to 29 who received the YFV17D yellow fever vaccine.

This clonotype occurred many times. The chain recombines TRBV7-2 with TRBJ2-1, with unresolved D. The CDR3 loop spans 13 amino acids. CDR1 SGHTA and CDR2 FQGNSA come from the germline V gene. With 5 bases removed from V and 8 bases from J, the gap between germline ends came to 13 bases. CDR3 nucleotides: TGTGCCAGCAGCCAACCCAGCCTAGATGAGCAGTTCTTC. Translation: CASSQPSLDEQFF.

The V and J genes are TRBV12-3 or TRBV12-4 and TRBJ2-7; 9 bases agree with TRBD1. The CDR3 length is 14 residues. V gave up 6 bases and J gave up 5 bases; unmatched junction bases: 8. The CDR3 here is CASRDRGYTDEQYF. CDR3 in DNA: TGTGCCAGCAGGGACAGGGGTTATACTGACGAGCAGTACTTC.

The chain uses TRBV5-6 and TRBJ1-5; D gene ambiguous. This CDR3 comprises 14 residues. Looked up from germline, CDR1 is SGHDT and CDR2 is YYEEEE. Between the trimmed V and J ends, which lost 2 bases and 5 bases, there was a span of 11 bases. CDR3 protein: CASSFQASYQPQHF. The CDR3 DNA reads as TGTGCCAGCAGCTTCCAGGCCTCCTATCAGCCCCAGCATTTT. The full variable domain, in which reference TRBV5-6 and TRBJ1-5 provide the parts outside the CDR3, is DAGVTQSPTHLIKTRGQQVTLRCSPKSGHDTVSWYQQALGQGPQFIFQYYEEEERQRGNFPDRFSGHQFPNYSSELNVNALLLGDSALYLCASSFQASYQPQHFGDGTRLSIL.

The chain is built from TRBV3-1 and TRBJ2-1; tentatively, D is TRBD2 (5 bases). The CDR3 runs 15 residues. Trimming shortened V by 1 base and J by 10 bases, and 17 bases separated the two germline ends. Germline V CDR1 and CDR2: LGHDT, YNNKEL (reference sequence). The CDR3 DNA reads as TGTGCCAGCAGCCAAGGGACGGAGGCCTGGCGGGAGCAGTTCTTC. Translation: CASSQGTEAWREQFF.

This rearrangement joins TRBV6-5 to TRBJ2-7; 7 bases match TRBD1. In germline, CDR1 is MNHEY, CDR2 SVGAGI. The V segment lost 11 bases and the J segment 4 bases; nucleotides outside the gene matches: 5. CDR3 length: 11 amino acids. In nucleotides, the CDR3 is TGTGCCTCCGAGGGGGCTTACGAGCAGTACTTC. It encodes CASEGAYEQYF.

The J gene is TRBJ1-1, the V gene TRBV11-2; D gene ambiguous. Trimming removed 1 base from V and 4 bases from J, with 10 bases in between. CDR1 is SGHAT, CDR2 FQNNGV, per germline. This CDR3 region has 14 residues. In DNA, the CDR3 is TGTGCCAGCAGCTTAGCACGGTCCGGCACTGAAGCTTTCTTT. Translation: CASSLARSGTEAFF.

This clonotype showed up many times. This chain joins TRBV4-1 and TRBJ2-5; weak D call: TRBD2 (7 bases). Germline V lookup: CDR1 MGHRA, CDR2 YSYEKL. V was cut by 4 bases and J by 5 bases, with 11 bases left in between. This CDR3 has 13 residues. CDR3 in amino acids: CASSRGGAETQYF. The CDR3 DNA reads as TGCGCCAGCAGCCGAGGGGGGGCGGAGACCCAGTACTTC.

The chain employs TRBV4-3 and TRBJ2-2, with D tentatively TRBD1 (6 bases). Trimming pared 0 bases from V and 7 bases from J, leaving 9 bases between. Germline V lookup: CDR1 LGHNA, CDR2 YSLEER. This CDR3 has 14 amino acids. CDR3 residues: CASSQDSGVGELFF. The CDR3, as DNA: TGCGCCAGCAGCCAAGACTCAGGGGTCGGGGAGCTGTTTTTT.

The chain employs TRBV7-2 and TRBJ2-5; 13 bases agree with TRBD2. CDR3 length: 15 residues. Germline loops: CDR1 SGHTA, CDR2 FQGNSA. V was pared by 4 bases and J by 7 bases, with 6 bases of the junction left unmatched. CDR3 bases: TGTGCCAGCAGCTGGACTAGCGGGGGCCCAGGGACCCAGTACTTC. Translated, it gives CASSWTSGGPGTQYF.

This rearrangement joins TRBV20-1 to TRBJ1-2; 8 positions match TRBD1. Germline lookup yields CDR1 DFQATT and CDR2 SNEGSKA (reference sequence). With V trimmed by 0 bases and J by 6 bases, 12 bases remained unmatched. This CDR3 contains 16 residues. CDR3 DNA sequence: TGCAGTGCTAGAGATCACCTCCGACAGGGGAGGGATGGCTACACCTTC. Translated, it gives CSARDHLRQGRDGYTF.

This clonotype has at least ten counts. The V and J genes are TRBV6-5 and TRBJ1-5; possible D gene TRBD1, 6 bases. Germline assignment: CDR1 MNHEY and CDR2 SVGAGI. V lost 2 bases and J lost 7, with 12 bases in between. The CDR3 has 14 residues. The CDR3 here is CASSYGQGRQPQHF. The CDR3 nucleotides read TGTGCCAGCAGTTACGGGCAGGGGCGGCAGCCCCAGCATTTT.

This clonotype appeared once. V usage is TRBV15 and J usage is TRBJ2-5; 7 bases align to TRBD2. The CDR3 has 12 amino acids. Germline V CDR1 and CDR2: LNHNV, YYDKDF (reference sequence). V was pared by 8 bases and J by 4 bases, with 4 bases of the junction left unmatched. Here the CDR3 reads CATGLVRETQYF. CDR3 in DNA: TGTGCCACCGGACTAGTTCGAGAGACCCAGTACTTC.

The rearrangement joins TRBV20-1 to TRBJ2-5; the match to TRBD1 covers 8 bases. The germline CDR1 and CDR2 sequences are DFQATT and SNEGSKA (reference sequence). V was pared by 6 bases and J by 1 base, with 10 bases of the junction left unmatched. The CDR3 consists of 15 residues. DNA of the CDR3: TGCAGTGCCCCGAACAAGGGACAGGCCCAAGAGACCCAGTACTTC. Translation gives CSAPNKGQAQETQYF.

The chain carries TRBV6-2 or TRBV6-3 and TRBJ1-1; D remains ambiguous. The CDR3 sequence is 17 residues long. V was shortened by 0 bases and J by 2 bases, with 16 bases between the two germline ends. Germline V CDR1 and CDR2: MNHEY, SVGEGT. The CDR3 coding sequence is TGTGCCAGCAGTTACTCGGCAAGGGAGTCACTAAACACTGAAGCTTTCTTT. Translated, it gives CASSYSARESLNTEAFF.

Many counts were recorded for this clonotype. V is TRBV5-1 and J is TRBJ2-5, with D perhaps TRBD1 (5 bases). This CDR3 has 16 amino acids. With 5 bases removed from V and 0 bases from J, the gap between germline ends came to 17 bases. CDR1 and CDR2 from the germline V gene are SGHRS and YFSETQ. The CDR3 DNA reads TGCGCCAGCAGACCATGGGGCAGCGAGTACCAAGAGACCCAGTACTTC. This codes for CASRPWGSEYQETQYF.

The CDR3 region has the DNA TGTGCCACTCGGGACAAACTAGCCAAAAACATTCAGTACTTC. As protein: CATRDKLAKNIQYF. The chain uses TRBV12-3 or TRBV12-4 and TRBJ2-4; a possible D gene is TRBD1 (6 bases). V was clipped by 10 bases and J by 0 bases, with 13 bases between them. The CDR3 spans 14 residues.

This clonotype was picked up a small number of times. This rearrangement joins TRBV11-2 to TRBJ2-7; unclear D gene. With 0 bases removed from V and 3 bases from J, the gap between germline ends came to 9 bases. This CDR3 contains 14 residues. Germline CDR1 and CDR2: SGHAT and FQNNGV. In nucleotides, the CDR3 is TGTGCCAGCAGCTTAGATCCAGGAATCTACGAGCAGTACTTC. Translated: CASSLDPGIYEQYF.

The V call is TRBV5-5, the J call TRBJ2-2; 11 bases are a match to TRBD1. Germline CDR1 is SGHKS and CDR2 is YYEKEE (reference sequence). The V segment lost 5 bases and the J segment 0 bases; nucleotides outside the gene matches: 3. The CDR3 spans 16 residues. CDR3 nucleotides: TGTGCCAGCAGACTGGGACAGGGGGCGAACACCGGGGAGCTGTTTTTT. This sequence encodes CASRLGQGANTGELFF.

To note about this clonotype: Since a much larger clone is just one base distant, this may be a read error. The chain joins TRBV2 to TRBJ1-6, with 7 bases fitting TRBD1. This CDR3 is 14 amino acids long. V lost 7 bases, J lost 7 bases, and 7 bases stayed unmatched. Germline V gene lookup returns CDR1 SNHLY and CDR2 FYNNEI. Here the CDR3 reads CASKAGGKNSPLHF. For the CDR3, the DNA is TGTGCCAGCAAGGCAGGGGGGAAAAATTCACCCCTCCACTTT.

Here the CDR3 DNA reads TGTGCCAGCAGCTCACAGGGATTAGGGCAGCCCCAGCATTTT. Its protein product is CASSSQGLGQPQHF. The chain combines TRBV12-3 or TRBV12-4 with TRBJ1-5, with D perhaps TRBD1 (6 bases). CDR3 length: 14 residues. Trimming took off 6 bases at V and 7 bases at J, with 16 bases between the two ends.

This chain links TRBV2 with TRBJ1-6; no firm D call. The length of the CDR3 is 14 residues. From germline, CDR1 is SNHLY and CDR2 FYNNEI. V dropped 9 bases and J dropped 7 bases, with 16 bases sitting between them. The CDR3 sequence is CASIAPGRNSPLHF. For the CDR3, the DNA is TGTGCCAGTATAGCGCCGGGGAGGAATTCACCCCTCCACTTT.

This clonotype was observed at least ten times. V is TRBV20-1 and J is TRBJ1-6; no firm D call. The CDR3 runs 11 residues. V was cut by 3 bases and J by 5 bases, with 2 bases left in between. The germline V gene encodes CDR1 DFQATT and CDR2 SNEGSKA (reference sequence). The CDR3 DNA follows: TGCAGTGCTAGCCATAATTCACCCCTCCACTTT. As protein: CSASHNSPLHF.

This chain uses TRBV7-8 with TRBJ1-5; D ambiguous. Trimming took off 5 bases at V and 5 bases at J, with 10 bases between the two ends. The CDR3 has 13 residues. Germline lookup yields CDR1 SGHVS and CDR2 FQNEAQ. This chain's CDR3 is CASSAEWDQPQHF. CDR3 in DNA: TGTGCCAGCAGCGCAGAGTGGGATCAGCCCCAGCATTTT.

This clonotype was counted between two and nine times. V usage is TRBV20-1 and J usage is TRBJ2-3; D perhaps matches TRBD2 (6 bases). Germline values: CDR1 DFQATT, CDR2 SNEGSKA (reference sequence). V was clipped by 3 bases and J by 2 bases, with 9 bases between them. The CDR3 consists of 13 residues. The CDR3 protein is CSASPGVTDTQYF. The CDR3, as DNA: TGCAGTGCTAGCCCGGGGGTCACAGATACGCAGTATTTT.

CDR3 DNA: TGTGCCAGCAGAGAACAGGGTTTGGAGGGATACGAGCAGTACTTC. The encoded protein is CASREQGLEGYEQYF. This chain links TRBV12-3 or TRBV12-4 with TRBJ2-7; the D gene could be TRBD1 or TRBD2 (6 bases each). CDR3 length: 15 amino acids. Trimming stripped 6 bases from V and 4 bases from J, with 19 bases between.

This clonotype has a handful of counts. The genes are TRBV7-2 and TRBJ2-1; unclear D gene. V was trimmed by 5 bases and J by 2 bases, leaving 13 bases between them. Germline CDR1 and CDR2: SGHTA and FQGNSA. CDR3 length equals 15 residues. The CDR3: CASSHSRAAYNEQFF. The CDR3 DNA reads as TGTGCCAGCAGCCACAGTAGGGCAGCCTACAATGAGCAGTTCTTC. The entire variable domain, with the rest obtained from reference TRBV7-2 and TRBJ2-1, is as follows: GAGVSQSPSNKVTEKGKDVELRCDPISGHTALYWYRQSLGQGLEFLIYFQGNSAPDKSGLPSDRFSAERTGGSVSTLTIQRTQQEDSAVYLCASSHSRAAYNEQFFGPGTRLTVL.

The chain joins TRBV5-1 to TRBJ2-3; 11 bases line up with TRBD1. CDR3 length: 15 residues. The V segment lost 4 bases and the J segment 6 bases; nucleotides outside the gene matches: 7. Germline CDR1 SGHRS, CDR2 YFSETQ. CDR3 bases: TGCGCCAGCAGCGCAGGACAGGGGGCTCGGGATACGCAGTATTTT. Amino acid sequence: CASSAGQGARDTQYF.

The chain is built from TRBV23-1 and TRBJ2-7; D gene unclear. TRBV23-1 is an open reading frame whose function is uncertain. The CDR3 loop spans 13 amino acids. Trimming shortened V by 11 bases and J by 5 bases, and 19 bases separated the two germline ends. The DNA of the CDR3 is TGCGCCTCCTGTCAACAGACGCGACACGAGCAGTACGTC. This translates into CASCQQTRHEQYV.

The chain employs TRBV30 and TRBJ2-1; 9 positions match TRBD1. This CDR3 has 18 residues. V lost 0 bases, J lost 1 base, and 10 bases stayed unmatched. CDR1 and CDR2 (germline): GTSNPN, SVGIG (reference sequence). CDR3 residues: CAWSVLGQGRPSYNEQFF. CDR3 coding DNA: TGTGCCTGGAGTGTCTTGGGACAGGGTCGGCCTTCCTACAATGAGCAGTTCTTC.